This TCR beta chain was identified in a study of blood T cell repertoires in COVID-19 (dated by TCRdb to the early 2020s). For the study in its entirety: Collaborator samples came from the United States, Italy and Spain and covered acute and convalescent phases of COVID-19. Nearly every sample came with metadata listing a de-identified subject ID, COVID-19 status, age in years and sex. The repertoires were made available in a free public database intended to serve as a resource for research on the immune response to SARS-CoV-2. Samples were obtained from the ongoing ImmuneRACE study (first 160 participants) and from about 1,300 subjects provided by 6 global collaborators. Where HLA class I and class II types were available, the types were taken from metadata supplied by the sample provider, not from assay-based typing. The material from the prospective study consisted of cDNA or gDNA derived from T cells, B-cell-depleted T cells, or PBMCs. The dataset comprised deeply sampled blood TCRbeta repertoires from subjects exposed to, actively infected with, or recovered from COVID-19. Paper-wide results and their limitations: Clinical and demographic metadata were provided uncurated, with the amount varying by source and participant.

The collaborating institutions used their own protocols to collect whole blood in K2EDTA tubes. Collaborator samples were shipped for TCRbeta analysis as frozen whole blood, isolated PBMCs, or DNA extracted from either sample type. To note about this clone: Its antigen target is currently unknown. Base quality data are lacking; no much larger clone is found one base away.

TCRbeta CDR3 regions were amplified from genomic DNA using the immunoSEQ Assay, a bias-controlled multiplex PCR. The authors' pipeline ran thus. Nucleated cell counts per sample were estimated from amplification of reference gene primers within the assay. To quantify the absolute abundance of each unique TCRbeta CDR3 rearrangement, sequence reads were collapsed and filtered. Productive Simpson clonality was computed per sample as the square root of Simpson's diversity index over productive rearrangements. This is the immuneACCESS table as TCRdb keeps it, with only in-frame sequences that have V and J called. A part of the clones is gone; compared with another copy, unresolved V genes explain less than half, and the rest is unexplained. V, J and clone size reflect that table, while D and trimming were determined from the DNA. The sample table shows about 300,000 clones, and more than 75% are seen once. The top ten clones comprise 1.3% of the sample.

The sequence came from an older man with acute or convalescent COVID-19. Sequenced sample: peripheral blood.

The sequenced DNA: TGCAGCGTCGCGGGGGGGTTGGAGACCCAGTACTTC. This is translated as CSVAGGLETQYF. The receptor chain draws on TRBV29-1 and TRBJ2-5, and 9 bases in between align with TRBD2. Measured from the cysteine to the phenylalanine, the CDR3 is 12 residues long. Just CDR3 DNA is preserved here, 36 bases in frame from base 1. Sequences SQVTM (CDR1) and ANQGSEA (CDR2) are obtained from the germline V gene. Trimming leaves V shorter by 6 bases and J shorter by 5 bases, with the junction holding 4 bases beyond the gene matches.